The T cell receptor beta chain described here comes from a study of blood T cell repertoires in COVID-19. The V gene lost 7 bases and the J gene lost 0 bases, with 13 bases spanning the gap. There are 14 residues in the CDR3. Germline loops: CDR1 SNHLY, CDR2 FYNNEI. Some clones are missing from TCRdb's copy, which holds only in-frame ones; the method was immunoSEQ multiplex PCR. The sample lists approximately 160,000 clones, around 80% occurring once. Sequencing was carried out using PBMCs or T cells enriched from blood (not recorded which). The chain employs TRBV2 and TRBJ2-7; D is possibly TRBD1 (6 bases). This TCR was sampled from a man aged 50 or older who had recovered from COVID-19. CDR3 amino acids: CASTVTGSSYEQYF. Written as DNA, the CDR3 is TGTGCCAGCACGGTAACAGGGAGCTCCTACGAGCAGTACTTC.